These T cell receptor beta chains were read from a single sample in a study of T cell repertoires in cytomegalovirus infection. Using its own MiXCR run on the reads, TCRdb lists one record per CDR3 protein. In the table there are over 90,000 distinct CDR3 sequences, more than 15% of which are singletons. Sequencing was carried out using PBMCs. The receptors come from a human donor in good health (CMV status not recorded). Some clones in this sample may be carry-over from other donors' samples. Both conserved end residues are part of each CDR3. The D gene is left open where the match is weak. Not every row has a clone size; where given, it reads once, few, many or a size class.

>-|TRBJ1-4|TRBV7-8|many
TGTGCCAGCAGCTTACCATATGTCAATGAAAAACTGTTTTTT
CASSLPYVNEKLFF
>-|TRBJ2-7|TRBV4-3|-
TGCGCCAGCAGCCAAGATGTAAGCAGCGAGGGGGCCTACGAGCAGTACTTC
CASSQDVSSEGAYEQYF
>-|TRBJ2-1|TRBV7-9|many
TGTGCCAGCAGCCCCAAGGACGCCTACAATGAGCAGTTCTTC
CASSPKDAYNEQFF
>TRBD2|TRBJ2-3|TRBV20-1|many
TGCAGCCCGGCAGGCGGGGGGGCCCCAGATACGCAGTATTTT
CSPAGGGAPDTQYF
>-|TRBJ1-1|TRBV20-1|few
TGCACCCTAGGGAGGACAGCAGATTCTGAAGCTTTCTTT
CTLGRTADSEAFF
>TRBD2|TRBJ2-5|TRBV6-6|few
TGTGCCAGCAGTTACTCAGGGACTAGCAGTGCCCAGTACTTC
CASSYSGTSSAQYF
>TRBD2|TRBJ2-1|TRBV18|many
TGTGCCAGCTCACCCATCCTAGCGGGGGGTAACAATGAGCAGTTCTTC
CASSPILAGGNNEQFF
>-|TRBJ2-2|TRBV12-3/TRBV12-4|many
TGTGCCAGCAGTCCCCGGGTCGACATGAACACCGGGGAGCTGTTTTTT
CASSPRVDMNTGELFF
>-|TRBJ2-5|TRBV29-1|-
TGCAGCGTTTCCTACATGATGGAGACCCAGTACTTC
CSVSYMMETQYF
>TRBD1|TRBJ1-1|TRBV25-1|-
TGTGCCAGCTTGGGGGAGACAGGGGTAAAGGCGAACACTGAAGCTTTCTTT
CASLGETGVKANTEAFF
>TRBD1|TRBJ1-2|TRBV20-1|few
TGCAGTGCCCGACAGGGGACTAACTATGGCTACACCTTC
CSARQGTNYGYTF
>-|TRBJ2-2|TRBV6-4|-
TGTGCCAGCAGTGAACAGTCTACGAACACCGGGGAGCTGTTTTTT
CASSEQSTNTGELFF
>TRBD1|TRBJ2-7|TRBV19|few
TGTGCCAGTAGCCCCGGGACAGGACGGGGAGAGCAGTACTTC
CASSPGTGRGEQYF
>TRBD2|TRBJ2-2|TRBV7-6|few
TGTGCCAGCAGCTTAGCGCCCGGGACTATCAACGGGGAGCTGTTTTTT
CASSLAPGTINGELFF
>-|TRBJ2-3|TRBV20-1|many
TGCAGTGCTCCAGGGGCAGCGTCGGGGACAGATACGCAGTATTTT
CSAPGAASGTDTQYF
>TRBD2|TRBJ2-2|TRBV7-2|many
TGTGCCAGCAGCGTAGACGTGGGACTACACACCGGGGAGCTGTTTTTT
CASSVDVGLHTGELFF
>-|TRBJ2-1|TRBV11-2|many
TGTGCCAGCAGCTCCGGTTCCTACAATGAGCAGTTCTTC
CASSSGSYNEQFF
>-|TRBJ2-7|TRBV20-1|-
TGCAGTGCTAGAGACACCGACAGGACGTACTCCTACGAGCAGTACTTC
CSARDTDRTYSYEQYF
>-|TRBJ1-3|TRBV20-1|-
TGCAGTGCTAGAGGGGGGAAGGGCGCGAGCGGAAACACCATATATTTT
CSARGGKGASGNTIYF
>TRBD1|TRBJ1-1|TRBV6-5|-
TGTGCCAGCAGTGAACAGGGGGGGAATGAAGCTTTCTTT
CASSEQGGNEAFF
>TRBD1|TRBJ2-1|TRBV5-5|many
TGTGCCAGCAGCCCAGGACAGGGGGAGTACGAGCAGTTCTTC
CASSPGQGEYEQFF
>TRBD1|TRBJ2-1|TRBV3-1|few
TGTGCCAGCAGCCTCGAGGACAGGCCGTTTAATGAGCAGTTCTTC
CASSLEDRPFNEQFF
>-|TRBJ2-3|TRBV28|few
TGTGCCAGCAGTTCTCCCGGAGCGGAGGGCACAGATACGCAGTATTTT
CASSSPGAEGTDTQYF
>TRBD1|TRBJ2-3|TRBV28|many
TGTGCCAGCAGTTCCCCCGGACAGGGTTATAGCACAGATACGCAGTATTTT
CASSSPGQGYSTDTQYF
>-|TRBJ1-1|TRBV28|many
TGTGCCAGCAGTTCCCGTAGGGGGAAGAACACTGAAGCTTTCTTT
CASSSRRGKNTEAFF
>-|TRBJ1-5|TRBV6-1|few
TGTGCCAGCAGGGGGCTTAAAGGCCGGCAGCCCCAGCATTTT
CASRGLKGRQPQHF
>-|TRBJ1-2|TRBV29-1|few
TGCAGCGTTGACTGGGCAGGGTCTAACTATGGCTACACCTTC
CSVDWAGSNYGYTF
>-|TRBJ1-5|TRBV7-2|many
TGTGCCAGCAGCTTAGTTCGGGGGGTGGGCAATCAGCCCCAGCATTTT
CASSLVRGVGNQPQHF
>TRBD2|TRBJ2-1|TRBV5-1|many
TGCGCCAGCAGCTCTGACCGGGGACTAGCGGGGAGTGAGCAGTTCTTC
CASSSDRGLAGSEQFF
>-|TRBJ1-3|TRBV11-2|-
TGTGCCAGCAGCTTAGCCAACGAGCCCTCAAACACCATATATTTT
CASSLANEPSNTIYF
>-|TRBJ2-6|TRBV7-9|-
TGTGCCAGCAGCTCCGGGGTCTCTGGGGCCAACGTCCTGACTTTC
CASSSGVSGANVLTF
>-|TRBJ2-7|TRBV14|-
TGTGCCAGTGGCAGGGGACGGAACTACGAGCAGTACTTC
CASGRGRNYEQYF
>TRBD2|TRBJ2-1|TRBV20-1|few
TGCAGTGCTAGAGGCGGGGGGGCCCACAATGAGCAGTTCTTC
CSARGGGAHNEQFF
>TRBD1|TRBJ2-7|TRBV29-1|-
TGCAGCGTTTCGGGACAGGGGTCATCCTACGAGCAGTACTTC
CSVSGQGSSYEQYF
>TRBD2|TRBJ2-7|TRBV20-1|few
TGCAGTGCTAGAGGTAGGGCTAGCGGGAGCTCCTACGAGCAGTACTTC
CSARGRASGSSYEQYF
>TRBD2|TRBJ2-3|TRBV6-6|-
TGTGCCAGCAATTACTCCATCGGGGGGGCCGGCGCAGATACGCAGTATTTT
CASNYSIGGAGADTQYF
>-|TRBJ1-5|TRBV27|-
TGTGCCAGCAGTTCGGACAGCTATAGCAATCAGCCCCAGCATTTT
CASSSDSYSNQPQHF
>TRBD2|TRBJ2-3|TRBV11-2|few
TGTGCCAGCAGCTTAGGGGTTAGCGGGGGGACCACAGATACGCAGTATTTT
CASSLGVSGGTTDTQYF
>-|TRBJ1-5|TRBV4-2|few
TGTGCCAGCAGCCCTGACAGGTATAATCAGCCCCAGCATTTT
CASSPDRYNQPQHF
>-|TRBJ1-1|TRBV11-2|few
TGTGCCAGCAGCTTAGATGGGACGGGGAACACTGAAGCTTTCTTT
CASSLDGTGNTEAFF
>-|TRBJ2-7|TRBV5-1|few
TGCGCCAGCAGCTTGGGGATGAGGGTCGAGCAGTACTTC
CASSLGMRVEQYF
>-|TRBJ1-4|TRBV6-1|many
TGTGCCAGCAGGGACTATACGGGGGAAAAACTGTTTTTT
CASRDYTGEKLFF
>-|TRBJ2-3|TRBV2|few
TGTGCCAGCAGTTTGCAGGGACCCCCTAGCACAGATACGCAGTATTTT
CASSLQGPPSTDTQYF
>TRBD2|TRBJ2-5|TRBV27|-
TGTGCCAGCAGTTTAGCGGGGGGTTTTGAGACCCAGTACTTC
CASSLAGGFETQYF
>-|TRBJ2-1|TRBV27|many
TGTGCCAGCAGCCTAGGGGGGGATGAGCAGTTCTTC
CASSLGGDEQFF
>TRBD2|TRBJ2-1|TRBV12-3/TRBV12-4|-
TGTGCCAGCAGGCCTCCGGGACTAGCGTTATACAATGAGCAGTTCTTC
CASRPPGLALYNEQFF
>-|TRBJ1-1|TRBV14|-
TGTGCCAGCAGCCAAGATTTCCATTCAGGGAGAGCTGAAGCTTTCTTT
CASSQDFHSGRAEAFF
>-|TRBJ2-7|TRBV7-6|many
TGTGCCAGCAGCTACCTCCCACAGGGCGGCGAGCAGTACTTC
CASSYLPQGGEQYF
>TRBD1|TRBJ2-7|TRBV28|many
TGTGCCAGCAGATCTTTAGGACAGGGCGCCTACGAGCAGTACTTC
CASRSLGQGAYEQYF